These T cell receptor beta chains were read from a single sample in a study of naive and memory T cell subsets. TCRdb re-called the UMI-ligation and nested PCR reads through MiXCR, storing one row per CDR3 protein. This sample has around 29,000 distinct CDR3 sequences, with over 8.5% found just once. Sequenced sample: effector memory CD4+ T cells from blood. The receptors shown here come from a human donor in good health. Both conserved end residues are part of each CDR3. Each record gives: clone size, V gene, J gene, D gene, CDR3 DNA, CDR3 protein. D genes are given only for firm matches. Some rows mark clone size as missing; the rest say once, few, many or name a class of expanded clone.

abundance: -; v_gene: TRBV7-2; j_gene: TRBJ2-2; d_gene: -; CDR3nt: TGTGCCAGCAGCTTAAGAGGGGTGAATGCCGGGGAGCTGTTTTTT; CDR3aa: CASSLRGVNAGELFF
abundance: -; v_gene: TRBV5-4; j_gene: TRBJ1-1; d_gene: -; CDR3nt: TGTGCCAGCAGCTTACAGGGCGGCTTCACTGAAGCTTTCTTT; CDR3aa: CASSLQGGFTEAFF
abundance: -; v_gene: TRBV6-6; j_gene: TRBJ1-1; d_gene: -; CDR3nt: TGTGCCAGCACGCGACAGAACACTGAAGCTTTCTTT; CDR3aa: CASTRQNTEAFF
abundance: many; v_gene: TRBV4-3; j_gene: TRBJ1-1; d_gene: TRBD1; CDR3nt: TGCGCCAGCAGCCAAGATGCTCAGGGGGCGACTGAAGCTTTCTTT; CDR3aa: CASSQDAQGATEAFF
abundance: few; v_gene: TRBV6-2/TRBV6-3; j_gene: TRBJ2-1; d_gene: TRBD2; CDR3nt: TGTGCCAGCAGTTTGGTAGCGGGGGTCTACAATGAGCAGTTCTTC; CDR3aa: CASSLVAGVYNEQFF
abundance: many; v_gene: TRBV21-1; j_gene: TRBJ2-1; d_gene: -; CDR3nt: TGTGCCAGCAGGGGACAGGGGGCAGACAATGAGCAGTTCTTC; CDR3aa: CASRGQGADNEQFF
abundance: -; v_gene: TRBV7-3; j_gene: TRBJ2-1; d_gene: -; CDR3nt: TGTGCCAGCAGCTCCGGTCTCTGGCGGGGCACTGAGCAGTTCTTC; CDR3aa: CASSSGLWRGTEQFF
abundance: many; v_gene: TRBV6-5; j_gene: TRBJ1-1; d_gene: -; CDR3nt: TGTGCCAGCAGACCCGGACAGTACCAGGGCACTGAAGCTTTCTTT; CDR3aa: CASRPGQYQGTEAFF
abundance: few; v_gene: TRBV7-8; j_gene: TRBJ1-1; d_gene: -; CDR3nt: TGTGCCAGCAGCTCCCGGACCGTTAGTGACACTGAAGCTTTCTTT; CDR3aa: CASSSRTVSDTEAFF
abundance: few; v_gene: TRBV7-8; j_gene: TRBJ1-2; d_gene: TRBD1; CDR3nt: TGTGCCAGCAGCTTAGTAGGGGGCCTATATGGCTACACCTTC; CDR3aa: CASSLVGGLYGYTF
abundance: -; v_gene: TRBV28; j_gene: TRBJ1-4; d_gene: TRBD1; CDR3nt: TGTGCCAGCAGTTCGACCGGGACAGGGTTTGCAACTAATGAAAAACTGTTTTTT; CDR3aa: CASSSTGTGFATNEKLFF
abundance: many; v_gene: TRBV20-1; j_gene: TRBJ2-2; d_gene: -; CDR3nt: TGCAGTGCTAGAGATAGAGGGGCCGGGGAGCTGTTTTTT; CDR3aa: CSARDRGAGELFF
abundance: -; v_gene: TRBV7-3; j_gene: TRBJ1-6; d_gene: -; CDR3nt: TGTGCCAGCAGCTCCGGAGACAGTTCCCCGTCCCCAAATTCACCCCTCCACTTT; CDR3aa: CASSSGDSSPSPNSPLHF
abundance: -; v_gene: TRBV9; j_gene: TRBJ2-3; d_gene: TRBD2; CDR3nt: TGTGCCAGCAGCGGAAGAGCGGGAGGCACAGATACGCAGTATTTT; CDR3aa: CASSGRAGGTDTQYF
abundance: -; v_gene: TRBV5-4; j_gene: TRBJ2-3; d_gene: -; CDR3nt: TGTGCCAGCGCCAAGGGGGGCACAGATACGCAGTATTTT; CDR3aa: CASAKGGTDTQYF
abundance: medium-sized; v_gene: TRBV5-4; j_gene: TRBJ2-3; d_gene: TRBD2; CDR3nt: TGTGCCAGCAGCTTGCGCGGGGGGCCCGATACGCAGTATTTT; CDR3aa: CASSLRGGPDTQYF
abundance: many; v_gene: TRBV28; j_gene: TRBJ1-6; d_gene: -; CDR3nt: TGTGCCAGCAAAACGGGAAATTCACCCCTCCACTTT; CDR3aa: CASKTGNSPLHF
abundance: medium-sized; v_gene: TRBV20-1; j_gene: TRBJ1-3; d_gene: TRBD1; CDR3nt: TGCAGTGCTAGGGGAAGACAGGGCTTTGGAAACACCATATATTTT; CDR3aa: CSARGRQGFGNTIYF
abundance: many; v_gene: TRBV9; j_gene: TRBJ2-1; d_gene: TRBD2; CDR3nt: TGTGCCAGCAGCCTCCAGGGAACGCGGGGGACCTACAATGAGCAGTTCTTC; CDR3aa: CASSLQGTRGTYNEQFF
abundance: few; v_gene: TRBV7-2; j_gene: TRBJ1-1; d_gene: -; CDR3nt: TGTGCCAGCAGTCGACACGTAGTGAACACTGAAGCTTTCTTT; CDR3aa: CASSRHVVNTEAFF
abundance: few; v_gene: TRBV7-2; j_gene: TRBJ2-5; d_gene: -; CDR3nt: TGTGCCAGCAGCGAGTCCGGACATCAAGAGACCCAGTACTTC; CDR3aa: CASSESGHQETQYF
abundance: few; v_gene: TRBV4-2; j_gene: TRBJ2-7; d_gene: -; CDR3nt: TGTGCCAGCAGCCCAAGGCCGGACAAAAACTACGAGCAGTACTTC; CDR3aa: CASSPRPDKNYEQYF
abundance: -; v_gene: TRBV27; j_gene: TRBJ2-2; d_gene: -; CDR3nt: TGTGCCAGCAGTTTATCAAGGGAGGTCGGGGAGCTGTTTTTT; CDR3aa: CASSLSREVGELFF
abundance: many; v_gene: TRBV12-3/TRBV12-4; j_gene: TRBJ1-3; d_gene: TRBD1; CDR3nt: TGTGCCAGCAGCTTGACAGGGGTCTCTGGAAACACCATATATTTT; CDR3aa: CASSLTGVSGNTIYF
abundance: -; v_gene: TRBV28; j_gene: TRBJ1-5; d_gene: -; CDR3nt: TGTGCCAGCAGTACAAATCAGCCCCAGCATTTT; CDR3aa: CASSTNQPQHF
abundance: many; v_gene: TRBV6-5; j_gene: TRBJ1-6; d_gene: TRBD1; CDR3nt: TGTGCCAGCAGTCTAACCGGGACAGGGGAAGGACCCCTCCACTTT; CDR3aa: CASSLTGTGEGPLHF
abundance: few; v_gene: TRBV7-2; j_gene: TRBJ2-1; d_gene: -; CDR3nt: TGTGCCAGCAGCTTAGCCTGGGGGAACAATGAGCAGTTCTTC; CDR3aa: CASSLAWGNNEQFF
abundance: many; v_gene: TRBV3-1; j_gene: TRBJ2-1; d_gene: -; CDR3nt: TGTGCCAGCAGGGCGAGCGAACCCTACAATGAGCAGTTCTTC; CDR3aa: CASRASEPYNEQFF
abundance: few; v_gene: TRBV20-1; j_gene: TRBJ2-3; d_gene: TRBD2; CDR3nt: TGCAGTGCTCCACCTAGCCCGGGACTAGCGGGTAGCACAGATACGCAGTATTTT; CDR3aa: CSAPPSPGLAGSTDTQYF
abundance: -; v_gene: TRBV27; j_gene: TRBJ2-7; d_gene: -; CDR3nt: TGTGCCAGCAGATCGGGAGCACGCTACGAGCAGTACTTC; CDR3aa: CASRSGARYEQYF
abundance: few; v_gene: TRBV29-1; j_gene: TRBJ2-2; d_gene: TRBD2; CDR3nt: TGCAGCGTTGAAGGGAGCGGGAGAGGGACCGGGGAGCTGTTTTTT; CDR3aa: CSVEGSGRGTGELFF
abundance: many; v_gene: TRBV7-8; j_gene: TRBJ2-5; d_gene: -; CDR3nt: TGTGCCAGCAGCTTAGCGGTTCATGAGACCCAGTACTTC; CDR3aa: CASSLAVHETQYF
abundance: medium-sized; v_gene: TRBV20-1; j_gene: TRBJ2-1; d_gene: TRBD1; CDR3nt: TGCAGTGCTAGTTACCCGGGACAGGGAATTGAGCAGTTCTTC; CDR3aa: CSASYPGQGIEQFF
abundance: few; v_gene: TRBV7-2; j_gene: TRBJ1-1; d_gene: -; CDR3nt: TGTGCCAGCAGCTTAGTAGGCAGGGGAGAAGCTTTCTTT; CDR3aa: CASSLVGRGEAFF
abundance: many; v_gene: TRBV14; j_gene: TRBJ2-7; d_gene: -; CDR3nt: TGTGCCAGCAGCCAAGGGTTCGGTTGGGGGCAGTACTTC; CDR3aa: CASSQGFGWGQYF
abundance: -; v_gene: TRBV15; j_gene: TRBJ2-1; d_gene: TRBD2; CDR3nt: TGTGCCACCAGCAGAGATCTCGGGGGGGCCACCTACAATGAGCAGTTCTTC; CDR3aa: CATSRDLGGATYNEQFF
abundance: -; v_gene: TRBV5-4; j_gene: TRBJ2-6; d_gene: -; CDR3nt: TGTGCCAGCAGCTTGGCTCAGCGGGCAAACTCTGGGGCCAACGTCCTGACTTTC; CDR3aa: CASSLAQRANSGANVLTF
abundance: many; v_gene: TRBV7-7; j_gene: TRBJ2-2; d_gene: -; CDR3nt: TGTGCCAGCAGCTTAACGGATAACACCGGGGAGCTGTTTTTT; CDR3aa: CASSLTDNTGELFF
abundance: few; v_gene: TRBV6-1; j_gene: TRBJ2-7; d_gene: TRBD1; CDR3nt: TGTGCCAGCAGGGAGGGACAGGGAAGCTACTACGAGCAGTACTTC; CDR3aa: CASREGQGSYYEQYF
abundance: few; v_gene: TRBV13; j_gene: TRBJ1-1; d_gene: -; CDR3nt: TGTGCCAGCAGCTTAGGGCGGGGGCGGAACACTGAAGCTTTCTTT; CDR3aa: CASSLGRGRNTEAFF
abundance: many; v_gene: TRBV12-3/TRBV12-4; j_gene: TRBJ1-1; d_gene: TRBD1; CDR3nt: TGTGCCAGCAGGCCCCAGGGGGGAGCCACTGAAGCTTTCTTT; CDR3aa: CASRPQGGATEAFF
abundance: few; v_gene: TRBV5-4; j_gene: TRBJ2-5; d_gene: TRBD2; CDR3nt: TGTGCCAGCAGCTTGCTAGCGGGGGGGCAAGAGACCCAGTACTTC; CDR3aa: CASSLLAGGQETQYF
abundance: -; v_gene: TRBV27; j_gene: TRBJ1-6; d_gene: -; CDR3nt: TGTGCCAGCAGTTTATACGGGGGATCACCCCTCCACTTT; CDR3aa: CASSLYGGSPLHF
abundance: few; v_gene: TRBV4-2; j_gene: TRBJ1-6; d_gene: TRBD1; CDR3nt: TGTGCCAGCAGCCAACCGACAGGGGACTATTCACCCCTCCACTTT; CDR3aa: CASSQPTGDYSPLHF
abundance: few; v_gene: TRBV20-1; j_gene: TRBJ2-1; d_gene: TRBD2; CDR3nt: TGCAGTGCTAGAGAGACGAGCGGGGGGCCTAGGAATGAGCAGTTCTTC; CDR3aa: CSARETSGGPRNEQFF
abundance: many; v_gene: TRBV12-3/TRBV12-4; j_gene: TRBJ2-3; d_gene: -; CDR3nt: TGTGCCAGCAGTTTCGGTAAAACCACAGATACGCAGTATTTT; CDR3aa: CASSFGKTTDTQYF
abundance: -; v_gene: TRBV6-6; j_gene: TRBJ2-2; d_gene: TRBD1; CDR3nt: TGTGCCAGCAGTTACTCTGCCGTAGGGGGCTGGACCGGGGAGCTGTTTTTT; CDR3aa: CASSYSAVGGWTGELFF
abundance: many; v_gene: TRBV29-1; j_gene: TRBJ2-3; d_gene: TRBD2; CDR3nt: TGCAGCGTCGGCGGACTAGCGGGAGTTAGGACAGATACGCAGTATTTT; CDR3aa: CSVGGLAGVRTDTQYF
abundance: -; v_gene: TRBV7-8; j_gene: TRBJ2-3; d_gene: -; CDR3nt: TGTGCCAGCAGCCCTGTGGGGACTAGCACAGATACGCAGTATTTT; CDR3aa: CASSPVGTSTDTQYF
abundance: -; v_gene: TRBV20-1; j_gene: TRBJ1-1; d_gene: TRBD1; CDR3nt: TGCAGTGCTCCCGGGACAGTAGGAGTAGGGAACACTGAAGCTTTCTTT; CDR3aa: CSAPGTVGVGNTEAFF
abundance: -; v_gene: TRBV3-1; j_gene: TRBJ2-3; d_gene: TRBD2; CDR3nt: TGTGCCAGCAGCCCTAGCGGGGGGGCAATATACGCGCAGTATTTT; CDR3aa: CASSPSGGAIYAQYF
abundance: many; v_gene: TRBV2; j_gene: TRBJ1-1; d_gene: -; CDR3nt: TGTGCCAGCACCCTAGAGGGGGAAGGGAACACTGAAGCTTTCTTT; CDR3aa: CASTLEGEGNTEAFF
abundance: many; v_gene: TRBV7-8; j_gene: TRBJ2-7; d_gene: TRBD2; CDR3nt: TGTGCCAGCAGTTCGTCCGGGACTAGAGCCTACGAGCAGTACTTC; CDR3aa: CASSSSGTRAYEQYF
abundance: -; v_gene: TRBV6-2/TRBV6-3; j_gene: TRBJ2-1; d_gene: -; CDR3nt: TGTGCCAGCAGTACGACTAGACGGACTACCGTTGGTGAGCAGTTCTTC; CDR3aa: CASSTTRRTTVGEQFF
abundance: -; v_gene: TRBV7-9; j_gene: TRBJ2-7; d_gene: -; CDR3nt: TGTGCCAGCAGCTCCGTCGGAGGATCCTACGAGCAGTACTTC; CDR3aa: CASSSVGGSYEQYF
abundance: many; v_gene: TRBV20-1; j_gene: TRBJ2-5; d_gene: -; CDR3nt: TGCAGTGCTAGGTTCGGCGAGACCCAGTACTTC; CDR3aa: CSARFGETQYF
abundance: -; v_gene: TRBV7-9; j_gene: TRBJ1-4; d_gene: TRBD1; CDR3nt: TGTGCCAGCAGCTATGGGACAGGGGGCGCGCAGGCTAATGAAAAACTGTTTTTT; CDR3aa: CASSYGTGGAQANEKLFF